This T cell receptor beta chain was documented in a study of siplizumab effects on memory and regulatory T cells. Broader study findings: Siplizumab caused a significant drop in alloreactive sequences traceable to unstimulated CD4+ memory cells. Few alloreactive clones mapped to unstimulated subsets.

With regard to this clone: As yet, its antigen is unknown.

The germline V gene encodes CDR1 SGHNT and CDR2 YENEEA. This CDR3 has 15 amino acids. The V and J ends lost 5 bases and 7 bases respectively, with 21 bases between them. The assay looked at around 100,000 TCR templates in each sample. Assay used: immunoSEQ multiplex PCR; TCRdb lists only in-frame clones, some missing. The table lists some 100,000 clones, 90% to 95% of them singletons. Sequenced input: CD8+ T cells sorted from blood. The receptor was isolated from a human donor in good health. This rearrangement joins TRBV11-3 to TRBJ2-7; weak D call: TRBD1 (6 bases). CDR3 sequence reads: CASSPRQALLPEQYF. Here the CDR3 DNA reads TGTGCCAGCAGCCCTCGACAGGCTCTGCTCCCTGAGCAGTACTTC.